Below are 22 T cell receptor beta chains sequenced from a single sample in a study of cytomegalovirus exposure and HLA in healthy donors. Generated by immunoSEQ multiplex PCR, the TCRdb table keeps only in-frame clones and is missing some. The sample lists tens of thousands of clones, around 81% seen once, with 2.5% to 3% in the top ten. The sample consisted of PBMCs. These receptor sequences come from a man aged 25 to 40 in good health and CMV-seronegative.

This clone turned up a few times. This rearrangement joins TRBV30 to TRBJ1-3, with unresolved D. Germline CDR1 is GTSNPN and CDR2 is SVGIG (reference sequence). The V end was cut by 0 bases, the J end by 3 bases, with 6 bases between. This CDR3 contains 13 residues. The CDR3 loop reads CAWSVSVGNTIYF. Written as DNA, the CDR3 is TGTGCCTGGAGTGTTTCGGTTGGAAACACCATATATTTT. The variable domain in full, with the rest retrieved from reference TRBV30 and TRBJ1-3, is SQTIHQWPATLVQPVGSPLSLECTVEGTSNPNLYWYRQAAGRGLQLLFYSVGIGQISSEVPQNLSASRPQDRQFILSSKKLLLSDSGFYLCAWSVSVGNTIYFGEGSWLTVV.

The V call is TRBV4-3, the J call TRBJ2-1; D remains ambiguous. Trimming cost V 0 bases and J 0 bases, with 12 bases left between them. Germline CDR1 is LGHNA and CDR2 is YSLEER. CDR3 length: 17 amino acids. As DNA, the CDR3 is TGCGCCAGCAGCCAAGATCCCGTCAAGAGCTCCTACAATGAGCAGTTCTTC. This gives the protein CASSQDPVKSSYNEQFF.

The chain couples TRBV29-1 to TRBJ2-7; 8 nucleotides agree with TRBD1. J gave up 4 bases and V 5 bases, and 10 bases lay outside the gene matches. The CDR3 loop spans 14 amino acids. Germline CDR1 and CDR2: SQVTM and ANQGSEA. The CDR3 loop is CSVWTGRKTYEQYV. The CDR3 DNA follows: TGCAGCGTTTGGACAGGGCGAAAGACTTACGAGCAGTACGTC.

CDR3 in amino acids: CASSLAGDRADEQFF. The DNA of the CDR3 is TGTGCCAGCAGCCTTGCGGGCGACAGGGCTGATGAGCAGTTCTTC. The V gene is TRBV5-4, the J gene TRBJ2-1; TRBD1 matches 7 bases. The germline V gene has CDR1 SGHNT and CDR2 YYREEE (reference sequence). This CDR3 comprises 15 residues. V shed 4 bases, J shed 8 bases, and the junction held 12 bases outside the gene matches.

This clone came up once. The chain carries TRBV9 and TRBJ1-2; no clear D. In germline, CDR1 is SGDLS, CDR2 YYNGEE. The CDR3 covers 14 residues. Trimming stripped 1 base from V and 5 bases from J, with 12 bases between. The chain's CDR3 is CASSVFRDSYGYTF. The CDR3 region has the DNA TGTGCCAGCAGCGTATTTCGGGATAGTTATGGCTACACCTTC. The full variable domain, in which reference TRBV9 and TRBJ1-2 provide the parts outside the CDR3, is DSGVTQTPKHLITATGQRVTLRCSPRSGDLSVYWYQQSLDQGLQFLIQYYNGEERAKGNILERFSAQQFPDLHSELNLSSLELGDSALYFCASSVFRDSYGYTFGSGTRLTVV.

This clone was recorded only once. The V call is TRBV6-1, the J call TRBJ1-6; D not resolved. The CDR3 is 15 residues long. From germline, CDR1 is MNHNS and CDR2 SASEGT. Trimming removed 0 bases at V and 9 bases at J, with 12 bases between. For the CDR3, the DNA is TGTGCCAGCAGTGAAGCCTACGGACTTGGTTCACCCCTCCACTTT. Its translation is CASSEAYGLGSPLHF.

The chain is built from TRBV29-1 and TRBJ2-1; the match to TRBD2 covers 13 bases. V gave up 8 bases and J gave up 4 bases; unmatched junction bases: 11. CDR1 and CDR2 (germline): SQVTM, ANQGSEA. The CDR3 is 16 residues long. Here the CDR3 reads CSTRLAGGLKYNEQFF. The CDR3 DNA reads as TGCAGCACGAGACTAGCGGGGGGCCTAAAGTACAATGAGCAGTTCTTC.

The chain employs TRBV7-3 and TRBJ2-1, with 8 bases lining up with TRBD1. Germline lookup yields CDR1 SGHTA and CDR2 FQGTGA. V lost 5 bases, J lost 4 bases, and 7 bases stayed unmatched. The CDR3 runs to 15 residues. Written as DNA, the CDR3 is TGTGCCAGCAGCCCGCAGGGGGCGCGTTACAATGAGCAGTTCTTC. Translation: CASSPQGARYNEQFF.

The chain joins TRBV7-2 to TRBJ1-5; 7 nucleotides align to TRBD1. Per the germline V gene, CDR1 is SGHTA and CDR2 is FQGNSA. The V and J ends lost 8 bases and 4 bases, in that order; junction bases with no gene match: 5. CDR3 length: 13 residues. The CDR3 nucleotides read TGTGCCAGCCGGGACAGTCTAAATCAGCCCCAGCATTTT. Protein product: CASRDSLNQPQHF.

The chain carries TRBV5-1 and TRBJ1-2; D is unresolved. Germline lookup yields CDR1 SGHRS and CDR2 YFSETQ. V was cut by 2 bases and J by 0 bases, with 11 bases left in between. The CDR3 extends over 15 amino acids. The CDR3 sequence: CASSLLLLANYGYTF. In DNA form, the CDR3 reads TGCGCCAGCAGCTTACTTTTGTTGGCTAACTATGGCTACACCTTC.

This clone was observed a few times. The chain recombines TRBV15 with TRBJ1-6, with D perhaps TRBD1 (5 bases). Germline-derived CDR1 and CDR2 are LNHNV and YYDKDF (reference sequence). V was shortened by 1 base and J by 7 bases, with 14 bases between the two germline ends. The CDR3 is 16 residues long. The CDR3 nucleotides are TGTGCCACCAGCAGAGGGCAAGCAGGGTCGAATTCACCCCTCCACTTT. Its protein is CATSRGQAGSNSPLHF. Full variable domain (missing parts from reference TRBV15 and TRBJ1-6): DAMVIQNPRYQVTQFGKPVTLSCSQTLNHNVMYWYQQKSSQAPKLLFHYYDKDFNNEADTPDNFQSRRPNTSFCFLDIRSPGLGDTAMYLCATSRGQAGSNSPLHFGNGTRLTVT.

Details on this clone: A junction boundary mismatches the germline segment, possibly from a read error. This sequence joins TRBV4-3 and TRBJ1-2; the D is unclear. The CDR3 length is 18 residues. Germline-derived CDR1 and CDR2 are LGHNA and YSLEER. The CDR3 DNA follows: TGCGCCAGCAGTCAAGATCCGGTAGGGAGCGAAGCTAACTATGGCTACACCTTC. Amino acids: CASSQDPVGSEANYGYTF.

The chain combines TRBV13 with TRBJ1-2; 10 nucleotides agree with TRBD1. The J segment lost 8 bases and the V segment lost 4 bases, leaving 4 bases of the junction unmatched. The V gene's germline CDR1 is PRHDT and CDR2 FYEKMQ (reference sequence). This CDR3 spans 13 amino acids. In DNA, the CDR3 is TGTGCCAGCAGCTCCGGGACAGGGGTGGGCTACACCTTC. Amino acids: CASSSGTGVGYTF.

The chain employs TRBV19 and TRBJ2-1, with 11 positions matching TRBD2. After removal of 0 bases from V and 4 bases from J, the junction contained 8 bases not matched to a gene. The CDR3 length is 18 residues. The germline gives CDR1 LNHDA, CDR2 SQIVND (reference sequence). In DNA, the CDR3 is TGTGCCAGTAGTATAGATATGGGACTAGCGGACTATTACAATGAGCAGTTCTTC. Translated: CASSIDMGLADYYNEQFF.

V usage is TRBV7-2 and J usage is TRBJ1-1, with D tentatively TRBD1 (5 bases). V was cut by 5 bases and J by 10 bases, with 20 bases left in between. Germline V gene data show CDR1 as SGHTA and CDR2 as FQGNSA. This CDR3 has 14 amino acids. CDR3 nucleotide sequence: TGTGCCAGCAGCCCGGAAGCAGGGTATCGGAGAGCTTTCTTT. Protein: CASSPEAGYRRAFF.

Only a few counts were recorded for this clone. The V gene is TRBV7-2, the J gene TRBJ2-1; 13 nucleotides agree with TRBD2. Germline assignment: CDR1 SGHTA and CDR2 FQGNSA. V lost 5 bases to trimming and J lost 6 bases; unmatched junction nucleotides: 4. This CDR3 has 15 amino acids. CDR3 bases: TGTGCCAGCAGCAAAGGACTAGCGGGAGTCAATGAGCAGTTCTTC. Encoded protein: CASSKGLAGVNEQFF.

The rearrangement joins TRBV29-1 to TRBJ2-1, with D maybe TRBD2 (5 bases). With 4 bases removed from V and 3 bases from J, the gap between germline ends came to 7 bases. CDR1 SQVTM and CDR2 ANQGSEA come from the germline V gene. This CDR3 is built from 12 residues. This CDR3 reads CSVGTDYNEQFF. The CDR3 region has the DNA TGCAGCGTTGGGACTGACTACAATGAGCAGTTCTTC.

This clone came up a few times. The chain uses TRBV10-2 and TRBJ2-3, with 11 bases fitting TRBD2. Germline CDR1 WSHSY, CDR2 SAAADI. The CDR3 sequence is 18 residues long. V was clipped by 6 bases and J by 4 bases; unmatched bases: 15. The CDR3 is CASSVMASGRPGADTQYF. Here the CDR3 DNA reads TGCGCCAGCAGCGTGATGGCTAGCGGGAGGCCGGGGGCAGATACGCAGTATTTT.

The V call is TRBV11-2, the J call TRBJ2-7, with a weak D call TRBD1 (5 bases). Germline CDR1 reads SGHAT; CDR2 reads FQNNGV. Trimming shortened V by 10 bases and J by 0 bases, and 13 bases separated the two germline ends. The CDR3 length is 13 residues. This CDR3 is CATNSQDSYEQYF. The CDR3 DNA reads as TGTGCCACCAACTCACAGGACTCCTACGAGCAGTACTTC.

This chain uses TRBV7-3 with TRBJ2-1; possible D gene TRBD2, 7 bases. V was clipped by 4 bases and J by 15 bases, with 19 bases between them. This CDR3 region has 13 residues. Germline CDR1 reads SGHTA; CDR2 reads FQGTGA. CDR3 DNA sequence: TGTGCCAGCAGCTCGTGGGCGGGGGCCTTGCGGTTCTTC. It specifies CASSSWAGALRFF.

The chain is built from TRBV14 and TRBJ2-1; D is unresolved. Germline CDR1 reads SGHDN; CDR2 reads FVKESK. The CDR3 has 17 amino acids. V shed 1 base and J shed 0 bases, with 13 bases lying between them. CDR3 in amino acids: CASSQVRFASSYNEQFF. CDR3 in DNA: TGTGCCAGCAGCCAAGTGCGTTTTGCAAGCTCCTACAATGAGCAGTTCTTC.

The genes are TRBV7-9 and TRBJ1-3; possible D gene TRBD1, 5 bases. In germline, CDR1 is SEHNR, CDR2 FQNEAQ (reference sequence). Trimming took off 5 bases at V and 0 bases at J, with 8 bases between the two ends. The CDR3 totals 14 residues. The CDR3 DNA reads TGTGCCAGCAGCCCGGGACTCTCTGGAAACACCATATATTTT. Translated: CASSPGLSGNTIYF. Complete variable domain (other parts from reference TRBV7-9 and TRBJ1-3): DTGVSQNPRHKITKRGQNVTFRCDPISEHNRLYWYRQTLGQGPEFLTYFQNEAQLEKSRLLSDRFSAERPKGSFSTLEIQRTEQGDSAMYLCASSPGLSGNTIYFGEGSWLTVV.